This TCR beta chain was profiled in a study of T cells after yellow fever vaccination. Broader study findings: Abundant clonotypes from the bulk population could have been carried over as contaminants into FACS-sorted repertoires. Clonotypes found in both CD4 and CD8 compartments made up a small share.

The CDR3 spans 17 residues. The germline V gene encodes CDR1 SEHNR and CDR2 FQNEAQ (reference sequence). V shed 7 bases, J shed 0 bases, and the junction held 11 bases outside the gene matches. Points on this clonotype: No antigen is known for it.

5'RACE template switching added a universal primer site and UMIs to TCR cDNA. TCRdb recomputed calls from the 5' RACE reads with MiXCR, one row per CDR3 protein. The sample lists under 500,000 distinct CDR3 sequences, around 20% seen once, with roughly 19% in the top ten. The sequence was obtained from a young man who received the YFV17D yellow fever vaccine. The chain has TRBV7-9 and TRBJ2-1; 8 nucleotides agree with TRBD2. Sequences were derived from PBMCs, sampled before the yellow fever booster vaccination. The CDR3 region is CASTDGSGGSSYNEQFF. The CDR3 nucleotides are TGTGCCAGCACCGATGGGTCGGGGGGGAGCTCCTACAATGAGCAGTTCTTC.